These T cell receptor beta chains were read from a single sample in a study of Graves' ophthalmopathy and Graves' hyperthyroidism. TCRdb reanalysed the multiplex PCR reads using MiXCR and keeps one entry per CDR3 protein. Here the sample spans around 400,000 distinct CDR3 sequences, around 16% being singletons. The sample was peripheral blood. These receptors were obtained from a woman younger than 35 with Graves' ophthalmopathy. CDR3s include the opening cysteine and the closing phenylalanine or tryptophan. The D gene is left open where the match is weak. Rows give clone size only sometimes, using once, few, many, or a class for an expanded clone.

CASSDIGGRRYTF TGTGCCAGCAGTGACATCGGGGGGAGACGCTACACCTTC . 13 TRBJ1-2 TRBV25-1 many
CATLGGGRIYGYTF TGTGCCACCTTAGGAGGGGGGCGCATCTATGGCTACACCTTC . 14 TRBJ1-2 TRBV12-3/TRBV12-4 once
CAWRAPGVSTEAFF TGTGCCTGGAGGGCTCCCGGGGTGAGCACTGAAGCTTTCTTT . 14 TRBJ1-1 TRBV30 few
CASSPISTGGLDTQYF TGTGCCAGCAGTCCCATATCGACAGGGGGATTAGATACGCAGTATTTT TRBD1 16 TRBJ2-3 TRBV6-1 many
CASDRRAEAFF TGTGCCAGCGACCGACGGGCTGAAGCTTTCTTT . 11 TRBJ1-1 TRBV6-5 many
CASSLGAGAGANVLTF TGCGCCAGCAGCTTGGGTGCGGGGGCTGGGGCCAACGTCCTGACTTTC TRBD2 16 TRBJ2-6 TRBV5-1 many
CASSLPHTEAFF TGTGCCAGCAGCTTACCGCACACTGAAGCTTTCTTT . 12 TRBJ1-1 TRBV7-9 many
CASSRMGTYEQYF TGTGCCAGCAGTCGCATGGGGACCTACGAGCAGTACTTC . 13 TRBJ2-7 TRBV28 .
CASSFRRGGDTEAFF TGTGCCAGCAGTTTCCGGAGGGGTGGGGACACTGAAGCTTTCTTT . 15 TRBJ1-1 TRBV12-3/TRBV12-4 once
CASSYSHLSNPSNQPQHF TGTGCCAGCAGTTACTCGCATCTCAGCAACCCTAGCAATCAGCCCCAGCATTTT . 18 TRBJ1-5 TRBV6-2/TRBV6-3 .
CASSLGNRETQYF TGTGCCAGCTCACTCGGGAACAGGGAGACCCAGTACTTC . 13 TRBJ2-5 TRBV18 many
CATSRDTGGTGELFF TGTGCCACCAGCAGAGATACGGGGGGGACCGGGGAGCTGTTTTTT TRBD2 15 TRBJ2-2 TRBV15 many
CASSPEKYPGNPFILPGELFF TGTGCCAGTAGTCCCGAAAAATATCCCGGGAACCCATTTATCCTCCCCGGGGAGCTGTTTTTT . 21 TRBJ2-2 TRBV19 many
CASSTDADGEQYF TGTGCCAGTAGTACGGACGCCGACGGCGAGCAGTACTTC . 13 TRBJ2-7 TRBV19 many
CASSLDRGTNTEAFF TGTGCCAGCAGCTTGGACAGGGGGACGAACACTGAAGCTTTCTTT TRBD1 15 TRBJ1-1 TRBV7-9 many
CASSKPGLAGAHEQYF TGTGCCAGCAGCAAGCCGGGACTAGCAGGAGCCCACGAGCAGTACTTC TRBD2 16 TRBJ2-7 TRBV7-2 many
CASSVGEASGREAQYF TGTGCCAGCAGCGTAGGCGAGGCTAGCGGGAGAGAGGCCCAGTACTTC TRBD2 16 TRBJ2-5 TRBV9 .
CAWTREDRENIQYF TGTGCCTGGACTAGAGAGGACAGGGAAAACATTCAGTACTTC TRBD1 14 TRBJ2-4 TRBV30 many
CASRRGSTEAFF TGTGCCAGCAGGAGGGGGTCCACTGAAGCTTTCTTT . 12 TRBJ1-1 TRBV11-1 once
CASSYGQVTYEAFF TGTGCCAGCTCGTATGGACAGGTAACGTACGAAGCTTTCTTT TRBD1 14 TRBJ1-1 TRBV18 many
CAWSVDRNTEAFF TGTGCCTGGAGTGTAGACAGGAACACTGAAGCTTTCTTT . 13 TRBJ1-1 TRBV30 many
CSATQWGSYEQYF TGCAGCGCTACACAGTGGGGCTCCTACGAGCAGTACTTC . 13 TRBJ2-7 TRBV29-1 .
CASSQLPQGAYEQYF TGTGCCAGCAGCCAACTCCCACAGGGGGCCTACGAGCAGTACTTC TRBD1 15 TRBJ2-7 TRBV4-2 .
CASSFQSRDTQYF TGTGCCAGCAGTTTCCAATCCCGCGATACGCAGTATTTT . 13 TRBJ2-3 TRBV12-3/TRBV12-4 many
CASSFSRGRDTKAFF TGTGCCAGCAGTTTTTCCCGAGGACGAGACACTAAAGCTTTCTTT . 15 TRBJ1-1 TRBV12-3/TRBV12-4 .
CSSLDVPETQYF TGCAGCTCCCTTGACGTCCCAGAGACCCAGTACTTC . 12 TRBJ2-5 TRBV29-1 .
CAISSSNEQYF TGTGCCATCAGTAGTTCAAACGAGCAGTACTTC . 11 TRBJ2-7 TRBV10-3 many
CASRPTRTGNTIYF TGTGCCAGCAGACCAACGAGAACTGGAAACACCATATATTTT . 14 TRBJ1-3 TRBV6-1 many
CAWRRLAGVAGELFF TGTGCCTGGAGAAGACTAGCGGGAGTTGCCGGGGAGCTGTTTTTT TRBD2 15 TRBJ2-2 TRBV30 many
CASSYSSPGTYGYTF TGTGCCAGCAGTTACTCGTCACCAGGGACCTATGGCTACACCTTC . 15 TRBJ1-2 TRBV6-2/TRBV6-3 many
CSARSDRQPQHF TGCAGTGCTAGATCGGATAGGCAGCCCCAGCATTTT . 12 TRBJ1-5 TRBV20-1 many
CASSYEGQVNQPQHF TGTGCCAGCAGTTACGAGGGCCAGGTCAATCAGCCCCAGCATTTT . 15 TRBJ1-5 TRBV6-2/TRBV6-3 .
CASSKWGQGNQPQHF TGTGCCAGCAGTAAATGGGGACAGGGGAACCAGCCCCAGCATTTT TRBD1 15 TRBJ1-5 TRBV28 many
CASRTTGLNTGELFF TGTGCCAGCAGAACCACAGGACTTAACACCGGGGAGCTGTTTTTT . 15 TRBJ2-2 TRBV6-1 many
CASSLNTGQTGELFF TGTGCCAGCAGCTTAAACACAGGTCAGACCGGGGAGCTGTTTTTT . 15 TRBJ2-2 TRBV11-1 many
CASGFSRQAGYGYTF TGTGCTAGTGGTTTTTCCCGCCAGGCGGGCTATGGCTACACCTTC . 15 TRBJ1-2 TRBV12-5 .
CASSLWAGGSYGYTF TGTGCCAGCAGTTTATGGGCAGGGGGTTCCTATGGCTACACCTTC TRBD1 15 TRBJ1-2 TRBV28 many
CASTTQPVYGNTIYF TGTGCCAGCACCACACAACCGGTCTACGGAAACACCATATATTTT . 15 TRBJ1-3 TRBV6-5 many
CASSLWVSTEAFF TGTGCCAGCAGCTTGTGGGTTAGTACTGAAGCTTTCTTT . 13 TRBJ1-1 TRBV5-6 many
CASSKHPSYEQYF TGTGCCAGCAGCAAGCATCCGTCCTACGAGCAGTACTTC . 13 TRBJ2-7 TRBV6-5 many
CASSHSQLAGGGTQYF TGCGCCAGCAGCCACAGCCAACTAGCGGGCGGGGGGACCCAGTACTTC TRBD2 16 TRBJ2-5 TRBV4-3 few